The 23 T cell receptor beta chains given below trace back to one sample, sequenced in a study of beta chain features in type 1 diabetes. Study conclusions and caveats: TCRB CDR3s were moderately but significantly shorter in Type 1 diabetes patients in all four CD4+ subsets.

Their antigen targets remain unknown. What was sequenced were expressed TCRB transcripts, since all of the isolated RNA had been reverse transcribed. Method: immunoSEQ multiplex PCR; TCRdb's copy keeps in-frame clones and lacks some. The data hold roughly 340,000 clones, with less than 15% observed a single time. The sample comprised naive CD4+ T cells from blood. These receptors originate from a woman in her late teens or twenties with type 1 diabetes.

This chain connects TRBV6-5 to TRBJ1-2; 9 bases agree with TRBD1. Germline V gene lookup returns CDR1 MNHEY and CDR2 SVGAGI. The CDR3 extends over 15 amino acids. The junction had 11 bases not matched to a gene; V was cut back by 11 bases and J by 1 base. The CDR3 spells CACMGTGWFNYGYTF. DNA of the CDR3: TGTGCCTGTATGGGGACAGGGTGGTTTAACTATGGCTACACCTTC.

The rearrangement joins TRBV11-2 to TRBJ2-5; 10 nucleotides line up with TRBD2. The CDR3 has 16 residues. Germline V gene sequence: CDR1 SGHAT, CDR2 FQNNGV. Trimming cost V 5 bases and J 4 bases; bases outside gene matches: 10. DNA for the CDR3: TGTGCCAGCAGCCCTTCCCGGCTAGCGGGAGTAGAGACCCAGTACTTC. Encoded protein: CASSPSRLAGVETQYF.

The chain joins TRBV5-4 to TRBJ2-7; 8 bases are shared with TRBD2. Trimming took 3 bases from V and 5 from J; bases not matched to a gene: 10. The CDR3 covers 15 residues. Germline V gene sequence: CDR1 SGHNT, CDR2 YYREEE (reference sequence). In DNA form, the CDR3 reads TGTGCCAGCAGCTCCCGGGGGGGTAGATCTGACGAGCAGTACTTC. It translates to CASSSRGGRSDEQYF.

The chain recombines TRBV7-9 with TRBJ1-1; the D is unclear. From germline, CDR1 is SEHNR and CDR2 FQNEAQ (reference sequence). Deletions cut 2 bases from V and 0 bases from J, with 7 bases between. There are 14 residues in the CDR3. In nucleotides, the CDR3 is TGTGCCAGCAGCTTAACGTCTATGAACACTGAAGCTTTCTTT. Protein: CASSLTSMNTEAFF.

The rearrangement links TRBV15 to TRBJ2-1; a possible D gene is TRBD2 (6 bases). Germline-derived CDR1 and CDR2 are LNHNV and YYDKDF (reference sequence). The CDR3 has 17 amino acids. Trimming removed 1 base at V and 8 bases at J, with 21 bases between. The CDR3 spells CATSRAGGAQYRDEQFF. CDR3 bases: TGTGCCACCAGCAGAGCAGGAGGGGCGCAGTATAGGGATGAGCAGTTCTTC.

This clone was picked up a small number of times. This chain's CDR3 is CASSVGGRGEQFF. DNA for the CDR3: TGTGCCAGCAGCGTGGGGGGGCGGGGTGAGCAGTTCTTC. The V call is TRBV9, the J call TRBJ2-1, with D perhaps matching TRBD2 (7 bases). The V end lost 2 bases, the J end lost 9 bases, and 12 bases lay between the germline ends. The CDR3 consists of 13 residues. Per the germline V gene, CDR1 is SGDLS and CDR2 is YYNGEE. The whole variable domain, remainder taken from reference TRBV9 and TRBJ2-1, is DSGVTQTPKHLITATGQRVTLRCSPRSGDLSVYWYQQSLDQGLQFLIQYYNGEERAKGNILERFSAQQFPDLHSELNLSSLELGDSALYFCASSVGGRGEQFFGPGTRLTVL.

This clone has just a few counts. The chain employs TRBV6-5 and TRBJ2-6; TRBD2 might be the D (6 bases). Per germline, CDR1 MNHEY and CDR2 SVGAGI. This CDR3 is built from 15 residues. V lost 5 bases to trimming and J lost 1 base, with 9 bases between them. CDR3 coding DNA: TGTGCCAGCAGTCGCGGGATTTCTGGGGCCAACGTCCTGACTTTC. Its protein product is CASSRGISGANVLTF.

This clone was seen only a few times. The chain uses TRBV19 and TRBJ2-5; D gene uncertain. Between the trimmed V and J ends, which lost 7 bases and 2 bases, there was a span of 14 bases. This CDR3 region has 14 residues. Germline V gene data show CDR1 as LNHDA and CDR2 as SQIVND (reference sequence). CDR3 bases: TGTGCCAGTACCCCAGGTGGTCCACAAGAGACCCAGTACTTC. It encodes CASTPGGPQETQYF.

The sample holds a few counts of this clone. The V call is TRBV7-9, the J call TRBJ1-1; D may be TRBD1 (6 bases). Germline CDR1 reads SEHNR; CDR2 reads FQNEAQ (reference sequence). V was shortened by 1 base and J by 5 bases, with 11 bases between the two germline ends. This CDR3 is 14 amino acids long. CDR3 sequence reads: CASSLDRVVTEAFF. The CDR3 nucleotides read TGTGCCAGCAGCTTAGACAGGGTGGTAACTGAAGCTTTCTTT.

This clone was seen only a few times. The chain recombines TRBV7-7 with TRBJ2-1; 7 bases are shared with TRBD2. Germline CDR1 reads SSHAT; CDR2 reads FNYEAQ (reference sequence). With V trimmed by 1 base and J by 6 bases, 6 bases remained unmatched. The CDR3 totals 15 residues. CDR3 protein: CASSLGPGGSNEQFF. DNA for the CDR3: TGTGCCAGCAGCTTAGGTCCGGGCGGGAGCAATGAGCAGTTCTTC.

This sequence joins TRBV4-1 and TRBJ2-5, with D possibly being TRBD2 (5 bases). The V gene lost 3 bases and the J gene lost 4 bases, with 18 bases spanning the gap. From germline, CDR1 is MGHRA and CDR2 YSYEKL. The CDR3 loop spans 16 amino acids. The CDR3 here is CASSHPLEGSLETQYF. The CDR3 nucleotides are TGCGCCAGCAGCCACCCCCTTGAGGGATCGTTAGAGACCCAGTACTTC.

CDR3 DNA sequence: TGTGCCAGCAGCGGGAGGGACCGATACACAGATACGCAGTATTTT. It translates to CASSGRDRYTDTQYF. The rearrangement uses TRBV9 and TRBJ2-3, with a possible D match to TRBD2 (6 bases). The germline V and J ends were trimmed by 3 bases and 2 bases, with 13 bases remaining between them. Germline CDR1 SGDLS, CDR2 YYNGEE. This CDR3 has 15 residues.

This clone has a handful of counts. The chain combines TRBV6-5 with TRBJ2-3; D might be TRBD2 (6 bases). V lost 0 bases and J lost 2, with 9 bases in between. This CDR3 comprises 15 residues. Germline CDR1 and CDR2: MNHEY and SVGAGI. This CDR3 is CASSYSAGYTDTQYF. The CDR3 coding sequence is TGTGCCAGCAGTTACTCGGCGGGGTACACAGATACGCAGTATTTT.

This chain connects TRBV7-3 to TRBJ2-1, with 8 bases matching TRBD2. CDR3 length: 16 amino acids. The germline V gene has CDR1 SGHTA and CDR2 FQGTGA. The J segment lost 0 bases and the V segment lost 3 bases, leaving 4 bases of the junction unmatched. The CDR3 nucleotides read TGTGCCAGCAGCTTTAGGCGGGGGGCCTCCTACAATGAGCAGTTCTTC. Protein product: CASSFRRGASYNEQFF.

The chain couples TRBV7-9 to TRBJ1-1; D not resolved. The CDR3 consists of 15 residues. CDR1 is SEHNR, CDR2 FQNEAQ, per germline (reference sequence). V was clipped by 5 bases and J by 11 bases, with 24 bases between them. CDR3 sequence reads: CASSHAGGRLLGAFF. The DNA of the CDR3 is TGTGCCAGCAGCCATGCGGGAGGAAGGCTCCTTGGGGCTTTCTTT.

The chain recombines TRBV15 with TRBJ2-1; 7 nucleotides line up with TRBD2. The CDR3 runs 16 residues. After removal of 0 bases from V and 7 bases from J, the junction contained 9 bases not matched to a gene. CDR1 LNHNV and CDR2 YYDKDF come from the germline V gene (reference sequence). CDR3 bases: TGTGCCACCAGCAGAGATGTGGGAGGGCCGGGAAATGAGCAGTTCTTC. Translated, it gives CATSRDVGGPGNEQFF. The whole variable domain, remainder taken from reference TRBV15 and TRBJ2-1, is DAMVIQNPRYQVTQFGKPVTLSCSQTLNHNVMYWYQQKSSQAPKLLFHYYDKDFNNEADTPDNFQSRRPNTSFCFLDIRSPGLGDTAMYLCATSRDVGGPGNEQFFGPGTRLTVL.

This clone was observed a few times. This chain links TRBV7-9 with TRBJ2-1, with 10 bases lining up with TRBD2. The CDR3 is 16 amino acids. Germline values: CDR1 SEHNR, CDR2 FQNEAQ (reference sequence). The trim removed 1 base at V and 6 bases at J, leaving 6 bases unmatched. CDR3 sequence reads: CASSLDRTSGVNEQFF. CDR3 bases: TGTGCCAGCAGCTTAGACAGGACTAGCGGAGTCAATGAGCAGTTCTTC.

The CDR3 loop reads CASSSTWAVLAKNIQYF. The DNA for the CDR3 is TGTGCCAGCAGTTCGACCTGGGCAGTGCTAGCCAAAAACATTCAGTACTTC. The chain joins TRBV27 to TRBJ2-4; D remains unclear. CDR1 is MNHEY and CDR2 is SMNVEV in the germline V gene (reference sequence). V was clipped by 4 bases and J by 0 bases, with 16 bases between them. CDR3 length: 17 amino acids.

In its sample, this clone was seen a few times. DNA for the CDR3: TGTGCCAGCCGCGGGGCAGATACGCAGTATTTT. The encoded protein is CASRGADTQYF. The chain links TRBV7-9 to TRBJ2-3; D is perhaps TRBD2 (6 bases). Trimming cost V 8 bases and J 4 bases, with 7 bases left between them. Germline values: CDR1 SEHNR, CDR2 FQNEAQ (reference sequence). This CDR3 spans 11 amino acids.

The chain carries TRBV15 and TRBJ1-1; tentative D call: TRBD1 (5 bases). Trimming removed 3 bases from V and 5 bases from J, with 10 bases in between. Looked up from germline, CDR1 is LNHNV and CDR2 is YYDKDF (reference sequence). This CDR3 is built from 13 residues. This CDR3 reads CATSRKRQTEAFF. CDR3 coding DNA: TGTGCCACCAGCAGGAAGCGACAGACTGAAGCTTTCTTT. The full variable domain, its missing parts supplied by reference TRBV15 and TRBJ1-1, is DAMVIQNPRYQVTQFGKPVTLSCSQTLNHNVMYWYQQKSSQAPKLLFHYYDKDFNNEADTPDNFQSRRPNTSFCFLDIRSPGLGDTAMYLCATSRKRQTEAFFGQGTRLTVV.

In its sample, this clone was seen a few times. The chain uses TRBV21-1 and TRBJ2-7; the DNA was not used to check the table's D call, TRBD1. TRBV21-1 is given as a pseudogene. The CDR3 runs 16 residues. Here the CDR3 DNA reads TGTGCCAGCAGCAAAATCGGCCCTTCTCCGGACAACGAGCAGTACGTC. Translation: CASSKIGPSPDNEQYV.

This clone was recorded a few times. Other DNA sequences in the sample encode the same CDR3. The CDR3 protein is CASSPGQQETQYF. CDR3 bases: TGTGCCAGTAGTCCTGGACAGCAAGAGACCCAGTACTTC. The rearrangement links TRBV19 to TRBJ2-5; tentatively, D is TRBD1 (6 bases). CDR1 is LNHDA and CDR2 is SQIVND in the germline V gene (reference sequence). There are 13 residues in the CDR3. The V gene lost 5 bases and the J gene lost 2 bases, with 9 bases spanning the gap.

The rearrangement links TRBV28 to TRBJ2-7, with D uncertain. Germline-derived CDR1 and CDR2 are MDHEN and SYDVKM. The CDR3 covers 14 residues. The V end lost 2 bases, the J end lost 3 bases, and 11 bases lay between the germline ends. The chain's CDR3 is CASSLRQINYEQYF. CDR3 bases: TGTGCCAGCAGTTTACGTCAGATAAACTACGAGCAGTACTTC.